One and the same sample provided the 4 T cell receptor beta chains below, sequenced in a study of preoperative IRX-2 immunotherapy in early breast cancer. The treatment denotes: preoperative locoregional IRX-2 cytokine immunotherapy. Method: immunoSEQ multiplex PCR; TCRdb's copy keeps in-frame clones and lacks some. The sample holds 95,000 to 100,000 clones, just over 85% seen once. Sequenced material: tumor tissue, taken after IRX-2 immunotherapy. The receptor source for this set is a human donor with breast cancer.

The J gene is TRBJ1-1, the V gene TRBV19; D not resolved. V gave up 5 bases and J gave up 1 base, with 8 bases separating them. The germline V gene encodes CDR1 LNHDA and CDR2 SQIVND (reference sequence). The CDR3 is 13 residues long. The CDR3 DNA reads TGTGCCAGTAGTCTGTCTGGGAACACTGAAGCTTTCTTT. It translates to CASSLSGNTEAFF.

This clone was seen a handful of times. The CDR3 loop reads CASSYSGPGADEQFF. The CDR3, as DNA: TGTGCCAGCAGTTACTCGGGGCCGGGGGCGGATGAGCAGTTCTTC. V and J are TRBV6-8 and TRBJ2-1; tentatively, D is TRBD1 or TRBD2 (6 bases each). The V and J ends lost 0 bases and 8 bases respectively, with 14 bases between them. The V gene's germline CDR1 is MNHGY and CDR2 SAAAGT. CDR3 length: 15 residues.

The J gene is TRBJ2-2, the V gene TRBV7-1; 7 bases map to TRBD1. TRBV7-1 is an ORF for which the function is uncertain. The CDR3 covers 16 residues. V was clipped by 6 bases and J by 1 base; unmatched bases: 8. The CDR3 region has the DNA TGTGCCAGCAGGCTTCGGGGACAGAAGAACACCGGGGAGCTGTTTTTT. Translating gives CASRLRGQKNTGELFF.

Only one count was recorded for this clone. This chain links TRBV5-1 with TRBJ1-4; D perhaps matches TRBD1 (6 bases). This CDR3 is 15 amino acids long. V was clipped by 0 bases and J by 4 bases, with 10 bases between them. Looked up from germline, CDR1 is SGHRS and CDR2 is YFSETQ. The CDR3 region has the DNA TGCGCCAGCAGCTTGGCCGGACAGAGTAATGAAAAACTGTTTTTT. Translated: CASSLAGQSNEKLFF. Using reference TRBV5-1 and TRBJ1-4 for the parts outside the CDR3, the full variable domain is KAGVTQTPRYLIKTRGQQVTLSCSPISGHRSVSWYQQTPGQGLQFLFEYFSETQRNKGNFPGRFSGRQFSNSRSEMNVSTLELGDSALYLCASSLAGQSNEKLFFGSGTQLSVL.